Described below is a single T cell receptor beta chain sequence and its context. Per the germline V gene, CDR1 is LNHDA and CDR2 is SQIVND (reference sequence). The V segment lost 7 bases and the J segment 2 bases; nucleotides outside the gene matches: 7. The CDR3 runs 15 residues. Data came from immunoSEQ multiplex PCR; TCRdb stores just in-frame clones and leaves some out. Altogether just over 300,000 clones are present, just over 85% being singletons, with the ten largest covering roughly 4.5%. This sample is drawn from a study of blood T cell repertoires in COVID-19. In the study overall: The United States, Italy and Spain supplied acute and convalescent COVID-19 samples.

The sequence derives from a man aged 25-45 years who had recovered from COVID-19. The V gene is TRBV19, the J gene TRBJ2-2; the match to TRBD2 covers 7 bases. Sequencing used PBMCs or T cells enriched from blood (not recorded which). Here the CDR3 reads CASTGQRGNTGELFF. The CDR3 DNA is TGTGCCAGTACGGGTCAGCGGGGAAACACCGGGGAGCTGTTTTTT.